These 20 T cell receptor beta chains were all obtained from the same sample, sequenced in a study of blood T cell repertoires in COVID-19 (dated by TCRdb to about 2020). The protocol used for the library was the immunoSEQ multiplex PCR assay. TCRdb mirrors the immuneACCESS table, restricted to in-frame sequences. Some clones are absent from its copies; in checked studies, under half trace to an unresolved V gene, and the reason for the others is unknown. Present in this sample are approximately 200,000 clones, approximately 91% of which were seen just once. Clones ranked in the top ten supply approximately 1.1% of the sample. Sequencing input: peripheral blood. These receptors were collected from a man in his thirties or forties with acute or convalescent COVID-19.

The chain has TRBV12-3 or TRBV12-4 and TRBJ1-5, with D perhaps TRBD1 (5 bases). Deletions cut 7 bases from V and 4 bases from J, with 11 bases between. The CDR3 has 13 amino acids. The CDR3 region is CASTHAGNQPQHF. CDR3 bases: TGTGCCAGCACCCACGCAGGGAATCAGCCCCAGCATTTT.

A word on this clone: The sample contains more than one DNA sequence encoding this CDR3. The V call is TRBV12-3 or TRBV12-4, the J call TRBJ1-3, with D uncertain. V lost 5 bases to trimming and J lost 0 bases, with 2 bases between them. CDR3 length: 12 amino acids. The DNA for the CDR3 is TGTGCCAGCAGTCACTCTGGAAACACCATATATTTT. Its translation is CASSHSGNTIYF.

This rearrangement joins TRBV6-1 to TRBJ2-3; 7 nucleotides line up with TRBD2. The J segment lost 2 bases and the V segment lost 2 bases, leaving 7 bases of the junction unmatched. The CDR3 is 16 residues long. Looked up from germline, CDR1 is MNHNS and CDR2 is SASEGT. The CDR3 here is CASSELGGTTTDTQYF. Written as DNA, the CDR3 is TGTGCCAGCAGTGAATTGGGAGGGACTACCACAGATACGCAGTATTTT.

This clone was counted a few times. V gene TRBV6-5 combines with J gene TRBJ1-1, with D perhaps TRBD1 (6 bases). Germline CDR1 MNHEY, CDR2 SVGAGI. Trimming removed 0 bases at V and 1 base at J, with 9 bases between. CDR3 length: 15 residues. The CDR3 loop reads CASSYSSGQNTEAFF. The CDR3 DNA reads as TGTGCCAGCAGTTACTCTTCGGGACAGAACACTGAAGCTTTCTTT.

The chain recombines TRBV27 with TRBJ2-6; 7 bases fit TRBD1. CDR1 and CDR2 (germline): MNHEY, SMNVEV (reference sequence). The CDR3 spans 19 residues. V shed 6 bases and J 0 bases; nucleotides not matched to a gene: 14. The CDR3 region is CASSPVPGQSFSGANVLTF. CDR3 in DNA: TGTGCCAGCAGCCCCGTTCCGGGACAGAGTTTCTCTGGGGCCAACGTCCTGACTTTC.

The chain couples TRBV5-1 to TRBJ1-2, with 8 bases matching TRBD1. CDR1 is SGHRS and CDR2 is YFSETQ in the germline V gene. There are 16 residues in the CDR3. The ends lost 2 bases at V and 4 bases at J; junction bases unmatched: 10. The CDR3 spells CASSLNGQGSPYGYTF. CDR3 nucleotides: TGCGCCAGCAGCTTAAACGGACAGGGCTCCCCCTATGGCTACACCTTC.

V usage is TRBV5-1 and J usage is TRBJ2-7, with D perhaps TRBD2 (5 bases). CDR3 length: 15 amino acids. Germline V CDR1 and CDR2: SGHRS, YFSETQ. V lost 1 base and J 5 bases, leaving 16 bases between the germline ends. The CDR3 here is CASSLTKLDGNEQYF. DNA of the CDR3: TGCGCCAGCAGCTTGACCAAATTGGACGGGAACGAGCAGTACTTC.

V and J are TRBV7-8 and TRBJ2-1; 12 nucleotides align to TRBD2. The germline gives CDR1 SGHVS, CDR2 FQNEAQ. The V and J ends lost 6 bases and 6 bases, in that order; junction bases with no gene match: 15. The CDR3 totals 18 residues. The DNA of the CDR3 is TGTGCCAGCAGTTCCACTCGACTAGCGGGGGCCCGGGGCAATGAGCAGTTCTTC. It yields the protein CASSSTRLAGARGNEQFF.

CDR3 bases: TGTGCCACGCGAACAGGGGGCGACTATGGCTACACCTTC. As protein: CATRTGGDYGYTF. The rearrangement joins TRBV7-9 to TRBJ1-2; 9 nucleotides align to TRBD1. In germline, CDR1 is SEHNR, CDR2 FQNEAQ (reference sequence). The CDR3 extends over 13 amino acids. J gave up 3 bases and V 10 bases, and 6 bases lay outside the gene matches.

This chain joins TRBV20-1 and TRBJ1-5; unclear D gene. Germline values: CDR1 DFQATT, CDR2 SNEGSKA (reference sequence). The CDR3 spans 13 residues. V gave up 4 bases and J gave up 2 bases, with 9 bases separating them. CDR3 sequence reads: CSAIDHRNQPQHF. CDR3 sequence (DNA): TGCAGTGCTATTGACCATCGCAATCAGCCCCAGCATTTT.

The DNA for the CDR3 is TGTGCCAGCAGCTACAGGGCCCAAGAAAAACTGTTTTTT. Translation gives CASSYRAQEKLFF. The chain joins TRBV7-9 to TRBJ1-4, with D possibly being TRBD1 (6 bases). Germline CDR1 SEHNR, CDR2 FQNEAQ (reference sequence). Trimming cost V 4 bases and J 8 bases, with 11 bases left between them. The length of the CDR3 is 13 residues.

V gene TRBV12-2 combines with J gene TRBJ1-5; the table calls TRBD1, which could not be checked here. TRBV12-2 is classified as a pseudogene. This CDR3 contains 16 residues. The DNA for the CDR3 is TGTGCAAGTCGCTTAGCTCCACAGGGGGGCAATCAGCCCCAGCATTTT. Protein product: CASRLAPQGGNQPQHF.

This chain links TRBV28 with TRBJ2-3; TRBD2 is a possible D gene (5 bases). Trimming shortened V by 7 bases and J by 3 bases, and 8 bases separated the two germline ends. The CDR3 is made up of 12 amino acids. The germline CDR1 and CDR2 sequences are MDHEN and SYDVKM. The CDR3 reads CASTSGTDTQYF. The CDR3 bases are TGTGCCAGCACGTCGGGGACAGATACGCAGTATTTT.

The chain recombines TRBV5-1 with TRBJ1-1; D may be TRBD1 (5 bases). The germline V and J ends were trimmed by 3 bases and 6 bases, with 15 bases remaining between them. The CDR3 has 14 amino acids. Germline CDR1 reads SGHRS; CDR2 reads YFSETQ. CDR3 in DNA: TGCGCCAGCAGCTACGACCGGGGGTTCCCTGAAGCTTTCTTT. Its translation: CASSYDRGFPEAFF.

The DNA for the CDR3 is TGCGCCAGCTCGGTTACAGGGGGATTTGAAGGAGCTTTCTTT. Translation gives CASSVTGGFEGAFF. The rearrangement uses TRBV5-1 and TRBJ1-1; the match to TRBD1 covers 8 bases. CDR1 and CDR2 (germline): SGHRS, YFSETQ. The V segment lost 7 bases and the J segment 10 bases; nucleotides outside the gene matches: 15. This CDR3 is 14 amino acids long.

The gene calls are TRBV5-6 and TRBJ2-3; TRBD2 matches 13 bases. V shed 0 bases, J shed 3 bases, and the junction held 4 bases outside the gene matches. The length of the CDR3 is 17 residues. CDR1 is SGHDT and CDR2 is YYEEEE in the germline V gene. CDR3 in DNA: TGTGCCAGCAGCTTGGCCTTACTAGCGGGGGGGACAGATACGCAGTATTTT. It yields the protein CASSLALLAGGTDTQYF. The variable domain in full, with the rest retrieved from reference TRBV5-6 and TRBJ2-3, is DAGVTQSPTHLIKTRGQQVTLRCSPKSGHDTVSWYQQALGQGPQFIFQYYEEEERQRGNFPDRFSGHQFPNYSSELNVNALLLGDSALYLCASSLALLAGGTDTQYFGPGTRLTVL.

The chain couples TRBV5-1 to TRBJ1-3; TRBD1 aligns across 7 bases. Germline V gene data show CDR1 as SGHRS and CDR2 as YFSETQ. The CDR3 is 13 residues long. Germline trimming cut 4 bases from V and 8 bases from J; bases unmatched to any gene: 6. CDR3 amino acids: CASSNGQADTIYF. The CDR3 DNA follows: TGCGCCAGCAGCAACGGACAGGCGGACACCATATATTTT.

The rearrangement joins TRBV28 to TRBJ2-1, with TRBD1 identical over 7 bases. The length of the CDR3 is 14 residues. Losses at the gene ends were 6 bases for V and 7 bases for J; bases not matched to a gene: 9. Germline CDR1 and CDR2: MDHEN and SYDVKM. As DNA, the CDR3 is TGTGCCAGCAGCGCGACCGACAGGGTTAATGAGCAGTTCTTC. Translating it yields CASSATDRVNEQFF.

This chain joins TRBV30 and TRBJ1-3, with TRBD1 as a possible D gene (6 bases). The V end lost 1 base, the J end lost 2 bases, and 12 bases lay between the germline ends. In germline, CDR1 is GTSNPN, CDR2 SVGIG (reference sequence). This CDR3 is 15 amino acids long. The CDR3 is CAWSARQVPGNTIYF. CDR3 nucleotide sequence: TGTGCCTGGAGTGCCCGACAGGTTCCTGGAAACACCATATATTTT.

The chain uses TRBV19 and TRBJ2-2; 8 bases are shared with TRBD1. There are 16 residues in the CDR3. Trimming cost V 9 bases and J 3 bases; bases outside gene matches: 12. CDR1 and CDR2 from the germline V gene are LNHDA and SQIVND (reference sequence). CDR3 bases: TGTGCCAGCACTAAAACAGGGGGACGATACACCGGGGAGCTGTTTTTT. Its translation is CASTKTGGRYTGELFF.